The clone carrying this T cell receptor (beta chain) was observed many times. Antigen: not known. The patients, who ranged from 18 to 65 in age, presented with newly diagnosed hyperthyroidism lasting under 2 months. Any patient presenting with uncontrolled infection, other autoimmune disease, pregnancy or lactation was left out. What was amplified from RNA transcripts were TCR beta CDR3 regions. When the TCR CDR3 underwent first-round RT-PCR, the HTBI primer set was used. TCRdb reprocessed the multiplex PCR reads via MiXCR and lists one record per CDR3 protein. The sample contains roughly 300,000 distinct CDR3 sequences, around 14% of which appear only once. This record comes from a study of T cells in Graves' hyperthyroidism and ophthalmopathy. Study findings and constraints: In simple terms, a model built on 13 V-J features told ophthalmopathy apart from stable hyperthyroidism.

The sequenced sample was blood. The clonotype was recovered from a woman in her thirties with Graves' hyperthyroidism.

The DNA for the CDR3 is TGTGCCAGCAGCTTATTCGCCTCTAGCGGGACATCCTACGAGCAGTACTTC. Protein sequence: CASSLFASSGTSYEQYF. The chain has TRBV7-2 and TRBJ2-7; 9 bases are a match to TRBD2. Germline V gene lookup returns CDR1 SGHTA and CDR2 FQGNSA. With V trimmed by 2 bases and J by 1 base, 9 bases remained unmatched. The CDR3 has 17 residues.